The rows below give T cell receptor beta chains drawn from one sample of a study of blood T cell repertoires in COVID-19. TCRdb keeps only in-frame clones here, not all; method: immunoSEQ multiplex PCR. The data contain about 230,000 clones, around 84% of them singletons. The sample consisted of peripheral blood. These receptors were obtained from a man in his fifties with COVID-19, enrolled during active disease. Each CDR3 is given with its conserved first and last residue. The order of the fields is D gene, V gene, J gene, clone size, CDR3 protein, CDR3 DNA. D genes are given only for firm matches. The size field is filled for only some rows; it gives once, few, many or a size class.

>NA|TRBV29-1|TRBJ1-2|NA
CSVGDEGYGYTF
TGCAGCGTTGGCGATGAGGGCTATGGCTACACCTTC
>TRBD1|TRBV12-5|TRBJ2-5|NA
CASGLDDRAQETQYF
TGTGCTAGTGGTTTGGACGACAGGGCCCAAGAGACCCAGTACTTC
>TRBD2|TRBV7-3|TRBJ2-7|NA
CASRSGLADEQYF
TGTGCCAGCAGGTCGGGACTAGCGGACGAGCAGTACTTC
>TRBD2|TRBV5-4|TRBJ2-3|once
CASSLETGGDTQYF
TGTGCCAGCAGCTTGGAAACGGGAGGAGATACGCAGTATTTT
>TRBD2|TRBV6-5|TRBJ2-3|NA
CASSYLAGGETDTQYF
TGTGCCAGCAGTTACTTGGCGGGGGGTGAGACAGATACGCAGTATTTT
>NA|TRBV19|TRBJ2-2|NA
CASSIGQVNTGELFF
TGTGCCAGTAGTATAGGACAGGTGAACACCGGGGAGCTGTTTTTT
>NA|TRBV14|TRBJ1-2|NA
CASSQGEGSNYGYTF
TGTGCCAGCAGCCAAGGCGAGGGTTCTAACTATGGCTACACCTTC
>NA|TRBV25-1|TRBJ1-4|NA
CASSESGHRTAFEKLFF
TGTGCCAGCAGTGAATCGGGGCATCGGACAGCTTTCGAAAAACTGTTTTTT
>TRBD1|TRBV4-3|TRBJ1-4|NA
CASSQRDRPNEKLFF
TGCGCCAGCAGCCAACGGGACAGGCCTAATGAAAAACTGTTTTTT
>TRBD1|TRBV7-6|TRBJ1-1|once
CASSPGPFLGPRGTEAFF
TGTGCCAGCAGCCCCGGTCCCTTTTTGGGGCCCAGGGGGACTGAAGCTTTCTTT
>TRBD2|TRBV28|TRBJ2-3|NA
CASSPLERGFSTDTQYF
TGTGCCAGCAGTCCGTTGGAGCGGGGGTTCAGCACAGATACGCAGTATTTT
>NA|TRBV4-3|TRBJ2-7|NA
CASSQDTRTPSYEQYF
TGCGCCAGCAGCCAAGATACTCGGACACCTTCCTACGAGCAGTACTTC
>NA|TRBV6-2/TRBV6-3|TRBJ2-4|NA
CASSYEGAIKNIQYF
TGTGCCAGCAGTTACGAAGGGGCAATAAAAAACATTCAGTACTTC
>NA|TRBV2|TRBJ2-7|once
CASRGHGSSYEQYF
TGTGCCAGCCGGGGACATGGGAGCTCCTACGAGCAGTACTTC
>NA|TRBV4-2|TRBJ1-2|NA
CASSQDEGAGYTF
TGTGCCAGCAGCCAAGATGAGGGAGCGGGCTACACCTTC
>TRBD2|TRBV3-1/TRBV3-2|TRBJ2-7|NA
CASSQSTVAGGLGGEQYF
TGTGCCAGCAGCCAGTCCACCGTAGCGGGAGGCCTAGGTGGCGAGCAGTACTTC
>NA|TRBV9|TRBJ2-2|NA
CASSAGAIHGELFF
TGTGCCAGCAGCGCAGGGGCCATTCACGGGGAGCTGTTTTTT
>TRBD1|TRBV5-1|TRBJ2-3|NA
CASSLALDRGTDTQYF
TGCGCCAGCAGCTTGGCCCTCGACAGGGGGACAGATACGCAGTATTTT
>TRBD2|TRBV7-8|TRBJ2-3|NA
CASSEGLTDTQYF
TGTGCCAGCAGCGAGGGACTAACAGATACGCAGTATTTT
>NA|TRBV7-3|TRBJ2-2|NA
CASSLTGTLYTGELFF
TGTGCCAGCAGCTTAACGGGGACACTCTACACCGGGGAGCTGTTTTTT
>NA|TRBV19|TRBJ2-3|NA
CASKRTGGLDTQYF
TGTGCCAGTAAACGGACGGGGGGCCTGGATACGCAGTATTTT
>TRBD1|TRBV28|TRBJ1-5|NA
CATQSRGLGSNQPQHF
TGTGCCACTCAAAGCAGGGGGCTGGGGAGCAATCAGCCCCAGCATTTT
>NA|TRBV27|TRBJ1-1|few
CASCQTKWANTEAFF
TGTGCCAGCTGCCAAACGAAGTGGGCGAACACTGAAGCTTTCTTT
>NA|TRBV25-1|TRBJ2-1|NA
CASSNGLYNEQFF
TGTGCCAGCAGTAATGGACTCTACAATGAGCAGTTCTTC
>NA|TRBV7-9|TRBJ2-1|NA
CASSLADYAAFF
TGTGCCAGCAGCTTAGCGGATTACGCGGCGTTCTTC
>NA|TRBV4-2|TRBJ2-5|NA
CASSPQTTVQQYF
TGTGCCAGCAGCCCCCAAACCACGGTCCAACAGTACTTC
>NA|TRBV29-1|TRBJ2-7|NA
CSVETGYSYEQYF
TGCAGCGTTGAGACAGGATACTCCTACGAGCAGTACTTC
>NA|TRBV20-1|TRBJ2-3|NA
CSASISGGTDTQYF
TGCAGTGCTAGTATTAGCGGAGGCACAGATACGCAGTATTTT
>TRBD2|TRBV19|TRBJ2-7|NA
CASSPRLAGGDEQYF
TGTGCCAGTAGTCCCCGACTAGCGGGAGGGGACGAGCAGTACTTC
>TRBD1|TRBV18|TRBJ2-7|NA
CASSPQGAYEQYF
TGTGCCAGCTCACCACAGGGGGCGTACGAGCAGTACTTC
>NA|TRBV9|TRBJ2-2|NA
CASSPRTAPNTGELFF
TGTGCCAGCAGCCCTAGGACAGCCCCGAACACCGGGGAGCTGTTTTTT
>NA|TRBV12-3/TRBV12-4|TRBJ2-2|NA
CASTSAGELFF
TGTGCCAGCACCTCGGCCGGGGAGCTGTTTTTT
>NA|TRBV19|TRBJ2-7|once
CASSSGMSYEQYF
TGTGCCAGTAGTTCAGGGATGTCCTACGAGCAGTACTTC
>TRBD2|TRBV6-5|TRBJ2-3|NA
CASSRALAIADTQYF
TGTGCCAGCAGCCGAGCACTAGCGATCGCAGATACGCAGTATTTT
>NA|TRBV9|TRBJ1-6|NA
CASSVGGAMDSPLHF
TGTGCCAGCAGCGTAGGTGGGGCCATGGATTCACCCCTCCACTTT
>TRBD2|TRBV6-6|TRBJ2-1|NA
CASSYRGDYNEQFF
TGTGCCAGCAGTTACCGGGGGGATTACAATGAGCAGTTCTTC
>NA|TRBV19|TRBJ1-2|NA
CASSIGTGIYGYTF
TGTGCCAGTAGTATAGGTACGGGGATCTATGGCTACACCTTC
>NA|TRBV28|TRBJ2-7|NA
CASSQGTGQRQYF
TGTGCCAGCAGCCAAGGGACCGGACAGAGACAGTACTTC
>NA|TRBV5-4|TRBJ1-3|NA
CASSLSGSGNTIYF
TGTGCCAGCAGCTTGAGCGGCTCTGGAAACACCATATATTTT
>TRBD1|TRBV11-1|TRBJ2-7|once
CASSPRDRGSSYEQYF
TGTGCCAGCAGCCCCCGGGACAGGGGGAGCTCCTACGAGCAGTACTTC
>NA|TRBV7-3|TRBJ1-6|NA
CASSPDSNSPLHF
TGTGCCAGCAGCCCCGACAGTAATTCACCCCTCCACTTT
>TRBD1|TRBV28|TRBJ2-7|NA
CASSPLTGERYEQYF
TGTGCCAGCAGTCCTTTGACAGGGGAAAGGTACGAGCAGTACTTC